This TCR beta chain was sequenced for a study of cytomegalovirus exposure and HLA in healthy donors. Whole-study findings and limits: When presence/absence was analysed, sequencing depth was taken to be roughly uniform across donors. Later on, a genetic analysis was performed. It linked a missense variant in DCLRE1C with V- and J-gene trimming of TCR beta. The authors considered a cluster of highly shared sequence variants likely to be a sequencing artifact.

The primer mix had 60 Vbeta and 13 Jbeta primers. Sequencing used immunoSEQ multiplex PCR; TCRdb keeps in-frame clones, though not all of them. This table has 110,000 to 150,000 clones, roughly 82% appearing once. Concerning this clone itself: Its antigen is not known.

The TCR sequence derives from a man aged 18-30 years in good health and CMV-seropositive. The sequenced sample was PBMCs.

CDR3: CASSGNIGSGNTIYF. In nucleotides, the CDR3 is TGTGCCAGCAGTGGTAACATTGGCTCTGGAAACACCATATATTTT. This chain links TRBV6-1 with TRBJ1-3, with D uncertain. From germline, CDR1 is MNHNS and CDR2 SASEGT. V gave up 4 bases and J gave up 0 bases, with 10 bases separating them. This CDR3 has 15 amino acids.